This note documents a single T cell receptor beta chain sequence. Its antigen remains unidentified. The data belong to a study of cytomegalovirus exposure and HLA in healthy donors. PCR employed 60 Vbeta and 13 Jbeta primers. Clones were read by immunoSEQ multiplex PCR, and TCRdb kept only the in-frame ones, dropping some. The sample has around 250,000 clones; roughly four fifths are singletons. Whole-study findings and limits: Common viral pathogens were later found to be apparently linked to several of the most significant clusters. Later on, a genetic analysis was performed. It linked a missense variant in DCLRE1C with V- and J-gene trimming of TCR beta.

This receptor was identified in a woman aged 55-75 years in good health and CMV-seropositive. The sample taken for sequencing was PBMCs.

The CDR3 is CASSPDREFDGYTF. The CDR3 coding sequence is TGTGCCAGCAGCCCGGACAGGGAATTTGATGGCTACACCTTC. V gene TRBV7-9 combines with J gene TRBJ1-2, with 8 bases matching TRBD1. The V segment lost 5 bases and the J segment 6 bases; nucleotides outside the gene matches: 8. Germline assignment: CDR1 SEHNR and CDR2 FQNEAQ (reference sequence). The CDR3 extends over 14 amino acids.